Each of the 15 T cell receptor beta chains below was sequenced from the same sample in a study of molecular identifiers for immune sequencing clone quantification. TCRdb re-called the PCR reads with MiXCR, one entry per CDR3 protein. The table has roughly 71,000 distinct CDR3 sequences, around a sixth seen once. The sequencing input was naive CD8+ T cells from blood, with Jurkat cell RNA spiked in. This sample's subset: FACS-sorted CD8+CD4-CCR7+CD45RA+ naive T cells. The receptors shown here come from a human donor in good health. Some libraries in this study had Jurkat cell RNA spiked in.

This clonotype was recorded many times. The chain joins TRBV4-3 to TRBJ1-3; D is uncertain. This CDR3 comprises 13 residues. Germline CDR1 LGHNA, CDR2 YSLEER. Deletions cut 4 bases from V and 4 bases from J, with 8 bases between. The CDR3 here is CASSPTLGNTIYF. The CDR3 DNA reads TGCGCCAGCAGCCCCACCCTAGGAAACACCATATATTTT.

The chain is built from TRBV19 and TRBJ1-1; D unclear. The germline gives CDR1 LNHDA, CDR2 SQIVND (reference sequence). V was clipped by 1 base and J by 6 bases, with 6 bases between them. CDR3 length: 12 residues. The CDR3 region has the DNA TGTGCCAGTAGTATAGGTCTTTCTGAAGCTTTCTTT. This sequence encodes CASSIGLSEAFF. Full variable domain (remainder filled in from reference TRBV19 and TRBJ1-1): DGGITQSPKYLFRKEGQNVTLSCEQNLNHDAMYWYRQDPGQGLRLIYYSQIVNDFQKGDIAEGYSVSREKKESFPLTVTSAQKNPTAFYLCASSIGLSEAFFGQGTRLTVV.

The rearrangement links TRBV11-1 to TRBJ2-1; D gene uncertain. The CDR3 extends over 16 amino acids. The germline gives CDR1 SGHAT, CDR2 FQDESV (reference sequence). The V end lost 5 bases, the J end lost 8 bases, and 22 bases lay between the germline ends. The DNA for the CDR3 is TGTGCCAGCAGCCCCCAACCCGGGCTAGGTGTCGATGAGCAGTTCTTC. The encoded protein is CASSPQPGLGVDEQFF. Variable domain in full (rest from reference TRBV11-1 and TRBJ2-1): EAEVAQSPRYKITEKSQAVAFWCDPISGHATLYWYRQILGQGPELLVQFQDESVVDDSQLPKDRFSAERLKGVDSTLKIQPAELGDSAMYLCASSPQPGLGVDEQFFGPGTRLTVL.

This clonotype was detected ten times or more. The rearrangement links TRBV28 to TRBJ2-3, with 7 bases identical to TRBD1. The germline CDR1 and CDR2 sequences are MDHEN and SYDVKM. The CDR3 contains 14 residues. V lost 5 bases, J lost 6 bases, and 8 bases stayed unmatched. CDR3 amino acids: CASSPQGIGDTQYF. The CDR3, as DNA: TGTGCCAGCAGTCCACAGGGGATTGGGGATACGCAGTATTTT.

Comments on this clonotype: A junction end diverges from the germline sequence, so it may reflect a read error. The chain uses TRBV9 and TRBJ2-2; possible D gene TRBD2, 5 bases. Per germline, CDR1 SGDLS and CDR2 YYNGEE. The CDR3 is 12 amino acids. This CDR3 is CASSVTSGELLF. The CDR3 nucleotides read TGTGCCAGCAGCGTAACTTCCGGGGAGCTGCTTTTT.

This chain connects TRBV7-9 to TRBJ2-1; possibly TRBD1 for D (6 bases). V lost 0 bases to trimming and J lost 7 bases, with 16 bases between them. The CDR3 runs to 16 residues. The germline V gene encodes CDR1 SEHNR and CDR2 FQNEAQ (reference sequence). CDR3: CASSLAGGKTRNEQFF. The CDR3 bases are TGTGCCAGCAGCTTAGCAGGGGGAAAGACCAGGAATGAGCAGTTCTTC.

About this clonotype: This CDR3 fails to terminate in the conserved phenylalanine or tryptophan, so it likely reflects a read error. This sequence joins TRBV12-3 or TRBV12-4 and TRBJ1-1; TRBD1 agrees at 8 bases. The CDR3 loop spans 15 amino acids. The CDR3 loop is CASSPPDRVGTGAFL. CDR3 nucleotide sequence: TGTGCCAGCAGTCCCCCGGACAGGGTAGGCACTGGAGCTTTCCTT.

The CDR3 nucleotides are TGTGCCAGCAGTGACCACCGGGAGGTGTCCTACAATGAGCAGTTCTTC. Its translation is CASSDHREVSYNEQFF. V and J are TRBV6-4 and TRBJ2-1; 7 positions match TRBD2. J gave up 1 base and V 2 bases, and 5 bases lay outside the gene matches. Germline V gene lookup returns CDR1 MRHNA and CDR2 SNTAGT. The CDR3 has 16 amino acids.

This clonotype was counted many times. The chain has TRBV2 and TRBJ2-5; TRBD2 matches at 11 bases. Trimming at V came to 6 bases and at J to 2 bases, leaving 8 bases not matched to a gene. The CDR3 is made up of 16 amino acids. CDR1 and CDR2 from the germline V gene are SNHLY and FYNNEI. CDR3 bases: TGTGCCAGCAGGAACCGACTAGCGGGGAAACAAGAGACCCAGTACTTC. This translates into CASRNRLAGKQETQYF.

Many counts were recorded for this clonotype. In nucleotides, the CDR3 is TGCAGTGCTCGGCGGGAGGTATCCCAGGACGTAGACATTCAGTACTTC. Translation: CSARREVSQDVDIQYF. The V and J genes are TRBV20-1 and TRBJ2-4; 8 positions match TRBD2. J was trimmed by 8 bases and V by 5 bases; bases with no gene match: 17. This CDR3 is built from 16 residues. Germline V CDR1 and CDR2: DFQATT, SNEGSKA (reference sequence).

In its sample, this clonotype was seen once. A single base separates this from a much larger clone, so it may be a read error. It is likely a read error, because the conserved phenylalanine at the end of the CDR3 is missing. As DNA, the CDR3 is TGCAGTGCTAGGGGCCTAATCGACTACAATGAGCAGTTCTTA. Translating gives CSARGLIDYNEQFL. The chain couples TRBV20-1 to TRBJ2-1; D not certain. Trimming took 3 bases from V and 3 from J, leaving 12 bases between them. This CDR3 has 14 residues. Germline assignment: CDR1 DFQATT and CDR2 SNEGSKA (reference sequence).

Details on this clonotype: A much larger clonotype is one base distant, so this may be a read error. V is TRBV12-5 and J is TRBJ2-4; the D gene is possibly TRBD2 (5 bases). Per germline, CDR1 LGHNT and CDR2 FRNRAP. The CDR3 loop spans 15 amino acids. This CDR3 is CASGQAPAAQNVQYF. CDR3 nucleotides: TGTGCTAGTGGTCAGGCCCCAGCGGCGCAAAACGTTCAGTACTTC.

As to this clonotype: A much larger clone lies a single base off, so this may be a read error. This chain joins TRBV4-2 and TRBJ2-1; 8 bases are shared with TRBD2. Germline CDR1 LGHNA, CDR2 YNFKEQ. The CDR3 length is 15 residues. For the CDR3, the DNA is TGTGCCAGCAGCCTAGGACTAGCCGGGGGGGATGAGCAGTCCTTC. It specifies CASSLGLAGGDEQSF.

This clonotype was seen ten or more times. V and J are TRBV7-8 and TRBJ1-1; possibly TRBD1 for D (6 bases). V shed 0 bases and J shed 1 base, with 15 bases lying between them. This CDR3 contains 17 residues. Germline V gene lookup returns CDR1 SGHVS and CDR2 FQNEAQ. The CDR3 is CASSLARTEISNTEAFF. For the CDR3, the DNA is TGTGCCAGCAGCTTAGCGAGGACAGAAATTTCGAACACTGAAGCTTTCTTT.

In regard to this clonotype: The junction departs from the called germline gene at one end, perhaps through a read error. This chain links TRBV12-3 or TRBV12-4 with TRBJ2-2; no definite D call. There are 13 residues in the CDR3. The CDR3 loop reads CTSSETNTGELFF. Written as DNA, the CDR3 is TGTACCAGCAGCGAGACGAACACCGGGGAGCTGTTTTTT.